One sample yielded the 6 T cell receptor beta chains listed below, sequenced in a study of blood T cell repertoires in COVID-19. This table comes from immunoSEQ multiplex PCR, and its TCRdb copy is limited to in-frame clones, with some not included. The table has some 160,000 clones, 89% seen once. The source material was peripheral blood. The origin of the receptors is a man aged 55-75 years with acute or convalescent COVID-19.

The CDR3 loop reads CASTWDSQAFF. Written as DNA, the CDR3 is TGTGCCAGCACGTGGGACAGCCAAGCTTTCTTT. The chain employs TRBV4-2 and TRBJ1-1; 7 bases fit TRBD1. Per the germline V gene, CDR1 is LGHNA and CDR2 is YNFKEQ. The CDR3 is made up of 11 amino acids. Trimming at V came to 7 bases and at J to 9 bases, leaving 5 bases not matched to a gene.

This rearrangement joins TRBV19 to TRBJ1-1; D is unresolved. The germline V and J ends were trimmed by 5 bases and 1 base, with 8 bases remaining between them. This CDR3 spans 13 amino acids. Germline lookup yields CDR1 LNHDA and CDR2 SQIVND (reference sequence). CDR3 region: CASSFSGNTEAFF. The CDR3 DNA reads TGTGCCAGTAGTTTCTCAGGGAACACTGAAGCTTTCTTT.

The CDR3 coding sequence is TGTGCCAGCAGTTACACCAGGGAATCGGGTCAGCCCCAGCATTTT. It yields the protein CASSYTRESGQPQHF. The genes are TRBV2 and TRBJ1-5; weak D call: TRBD1 (5 bases). V was clipped by 5 bases and J by 6 bases, with 17 bases between them. The length of the CDR3 is 15 residues. The germline V gene encodes CDR1 SNHLY and CDR2 FYNNEI. The entire variable domain, with the rest obtained from reference TRBV2 and TRBJ1-5, is as follows: EPEVTQTPSHQVTQMGQEVILRCVPISNHLYFYWYRQILGQKVEFLVSFYNNEISEKSEIFDDQFSVERPDGSNFTLKIRSTKLEDSAMYFCASSYTRESGQPQHFGDGTRLSIL.

CDR3 sequence (DNA): TGTGCCAGCAGCTTAGGGCGGGAGGGTAGTGGCTACACCTTC. Residues: CASSLGREGSGYTF. The chain couples TRBV7-2 to TRBJ1-2; no definite D call. CDR1 SGHTA and CDR2 FQGNSA come from the germline V gene. V lost 1 base and J 7 bases, leaving 13 bases between the germline ends. The length of the CDR3 is 14 residues.

The chain combines TRBV7-9 with TRBJ1-1; D is undetermined. The CDR3 covers 15 residues. Trimming removed 5 bases at V and 1 base at J, with 14 bases between. From germline, CDR1 is SEHNR and CDR2 FQNEAQ (reference sequence). CDR3 DNA sequence: TGTGCCAGCAGCCCGTGGCTCACCCAGAACACTGAAGCTTTCTTT. Amino acids: CASSPWLTQNTEAFF.

This clone came up a few times. J is TRBJ2-1 and V is TRBV5-4; 9 nucleotides align to TRBD1. CDR1 and CDR2 (germline): SGHNT, YYREEE (reference sequence). The CDR3 is 15 residues long. V gave up 0 bases and J gave up 8 bases; unmatched junction bases: 6. CDR3 protein: CASSLEQGAGYEQFF. CDR3 DNA sequence: TGTGCCAGCAGCTTGGAACAGGGGGCCGGGTATGAGCAGTTCTTC.